This TCR beta chain was profiled in a study of low-dose radiotherapy and immunotherapy resistance in tumors. Time point defined: before trial treatment. The CDR3 spans 15 residues. Per germline, CDR1 LGHDT and CDR2 YNNKEL (reference sequence). V was clipped by 7 bases and J by 5 bases, with 20 bases between them. Alpha and beta chains were covered, as first-strand cDNA relied on TRAV- and TRBV-specific primers. A constant-region primer paired with the V-primer adapter amplified TCRs over about 19 PCR cycles. TCRdb analysed the reads with MiXCR anew, one entry per CDR3 protein. This sample yields 70,000 to 90,000 distinct CDR3 sequences, of which about a sixth are seen a single time; about 2.8% belongs to the top ten.

This material consisted of PBMCs, taken before treatment. The TCR was taken from a male donor with prostate cancer. J is TRBJ1-1 and V is TRBV3-1, with TRBD1 as a possible D gene (6 bases). The DNA for the CDR3 is TGTGCCAGCAAAGCAAAAGGGGGGAGAGGTACTGAAGCTTTCTTT. This gives the protein CASKAKGGRGTEAFF.